The 8 T cell receptor beta chains below come from one sample, sequenced in a study of OX40 agonist ivuxolimab in advanced cancers. Sequenced by immunoSEQ multiplex PCR; TCRdb stores in-frame clones only, minus some. The table includes 30,000 to 45,000 clones, just under 75% detected once. This material consisted of CD4+ or CD8+ T cells sorted from blood, taken in a trial of the OX40 agonist ivuxolimab. The source is an adult with an advanced solid tumor such as melanoma, head and neck, liver or kidney cancer.

The chain employs TRBV7-9 and TRBJ2-3; TRBD1 aligns across 8 bases. The J segment lost 3 bases and the V segment lost 2 bases, leaving 10 bases of the junction unmatched. Germline assignment: CDR1 SEHNR and CDR2 FQNEAQ (reference sequence). This CDR3 has 17 residues. CDR3 nucleotides: TGTGCCAGCAGCTTACGGACAGGGCGGTTAGTAACAGATACGCAGTATTTT. This gives the protein CASSLRTGRLVTDTQYF.

This chain connects TRBV18 to TRBJ1-1; 10 bases line up with TRBD1. The J segment lost 5 bases and the V segment lost 2 bases, leaving 5 bases of the junction unmatched. Germline V gene sequence: CDR1 KGHSH, CDR2 LQKENI. This CDR3 contains 15 residues. The CDR3 is CASSPRRTGGTEAFF. The DNA for the CDR3 is TGTGCCAGCTCACCAAGACGGACAGGGGGGACTGAAGCTTTCTTT.

This clone was seen a handful of times. The V call is TRBV27, the J call TRBJ1-2, with TRBD1 matching over 8 bases. J was trimmed by 3 bases and V by 6 bases; bases with no gene match: 6. From germline, CDR1 is MNHEY and CDR2 SMNVEV (reference sequence). The CDR3 consists of 14 residues. The CDR3 nucleotides are TGTGCCAGCAGCCCGGACAGGGTGTACTATGGCTACACCTTC. Amino acids: CASSPDRVYYGYTF.

In its sample, this clone was seen a few times. CDR3: CASSLAPGQPQHF. Here the CDR3 DNA reads TGTGCCAGCAGCTTAGCGCCGGGGCAGCCCCAGCATTTT. The chain links TRBV7-6 to TRBJ1-5, with D hard to call. Germline values: CDR1 SGHVS, CDR2 FNYEAQ. The CDR3 totals 13 residues. V was pared by 0 bases and J by 7 bases, with 7 bases between. Together with reference TRBV7-6 and TRBJ1-5, the CDR3 gives the full variable domain: GAGVSQSPRYKVTKRGQDVALRCDPISGHVSLYWYRQALGQGPEFLTYFNYEAQQDKSGLPNDRFSAERPEGSISTLTIQRTEQRDSAMYRCASSLAPGQPQHFGDGTRLSIL.

This chain uses TRBV5-1 with TRBJ1-1; D is perhaps TRBD1 (5 bases). V was trimmed by 3 bases and J by 8 bases, leaving 23 bases between them. This CDR3 comprises 16 residues. Germline lookup yields CDR1 SGHRS and CDR2 YFSETQ. The CDR3 nucleotides read TGCGCCAGCAGCTCGGGAGGGGCCGGGTTGACTTTGGAAGCTTTCTTT. Encoded protein: CASSSGGAGLTLEAFF.

V is TRBV5-1 and J is TRBJ2-1, with D possibly matching TRBD1 (8 bases). The CDR3 loop spans 14 amino acids. Germline assignment: CDR1 SGHRS and CDR2 YFSETQ. V lost 0 bases to trimming and J lost 6 bases, with 10 bases between them. CDR3 protein: CASSLDRGGNEQFF. The DNA of the CDR3 is TGCGCCAGCAGCTTGGACAGGGGGGGCAATGAGCAGTTCTTC.

V gene TRBV5-1 combines with J gene TRBJ2-1; no reliable D call. V lost 2 bases and J 0 bases, leaving 12 bases between the germline ends. The germline V gene encodes CDR1 SGHRS and CDR2 YFSETQ. This CDR3 region has 16 residues. CDR3 sequence reads: CASSLQASSSYNEQFF. Written as DNA, the CDR3 is TGCGCCAGCAGCTTACAAGCTTCGAGCTCCTACAATGAGCAGTTCTTC.

The chain joins TRBV19 to TRBJ1-2, with 7 bases matching TRBD1. The V segment lost 6 bases and the J segment 8 bases; nucleotides outside the gene matches: 6. Germline lookup yields CDR1 LNHDA and CDR2 SQIVND (reference sequence). CDR3 length: 12 amino acids. The CDR3 here is CASRTGEGGYTF. The CDR3 coding sequence is TGTGCCAGTAGAACAGGGGAAGGAGGCTACACCTTC.